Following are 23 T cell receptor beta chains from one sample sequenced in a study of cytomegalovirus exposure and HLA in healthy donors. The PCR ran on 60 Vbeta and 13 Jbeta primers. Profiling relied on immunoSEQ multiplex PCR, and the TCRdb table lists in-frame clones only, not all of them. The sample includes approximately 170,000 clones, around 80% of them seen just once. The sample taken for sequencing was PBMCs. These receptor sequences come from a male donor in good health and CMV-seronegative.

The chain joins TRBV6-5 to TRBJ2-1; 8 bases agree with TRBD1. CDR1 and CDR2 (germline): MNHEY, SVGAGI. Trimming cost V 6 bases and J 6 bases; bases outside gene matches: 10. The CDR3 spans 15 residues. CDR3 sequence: CASRNRGFLSNEQFF. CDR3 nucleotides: TGTGCCAGCAGGAACAGGGGGTTTCTTTCCAATGAGCAGTTCTTC.

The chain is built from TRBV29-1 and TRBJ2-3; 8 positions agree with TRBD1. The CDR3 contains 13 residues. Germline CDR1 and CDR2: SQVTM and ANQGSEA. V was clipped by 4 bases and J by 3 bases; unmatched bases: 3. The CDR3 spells CSVARGPTDTQYF. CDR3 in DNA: TGCAGCGTTGCCAGGGGGCCGACAGATACGCAGTATTTT.

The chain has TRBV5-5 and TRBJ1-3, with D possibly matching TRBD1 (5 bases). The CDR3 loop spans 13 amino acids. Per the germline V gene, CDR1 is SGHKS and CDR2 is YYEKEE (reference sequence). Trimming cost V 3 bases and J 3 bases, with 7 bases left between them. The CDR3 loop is CASSSDNGNTIYF. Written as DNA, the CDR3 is TGTGCCAGCAGCTCGGACAATGGAAACACCATATATTTT.

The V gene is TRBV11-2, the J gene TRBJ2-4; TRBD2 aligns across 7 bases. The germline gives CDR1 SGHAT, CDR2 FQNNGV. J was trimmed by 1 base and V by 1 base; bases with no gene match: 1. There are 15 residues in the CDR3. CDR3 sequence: CASSLGEGAKNIQYF. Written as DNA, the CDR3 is TGTGCCAGCAGCTTAGGGGAGGGTGCCAAAAACATTCAGTACTTC.

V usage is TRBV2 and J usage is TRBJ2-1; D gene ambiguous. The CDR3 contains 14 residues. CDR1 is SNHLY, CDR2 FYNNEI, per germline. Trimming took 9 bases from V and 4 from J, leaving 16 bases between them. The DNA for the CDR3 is TGTGCCAGTAGGGAAGGATTCGGGTACAATGAGCAGTTCTTC. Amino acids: CASREGFGYNEQFF.

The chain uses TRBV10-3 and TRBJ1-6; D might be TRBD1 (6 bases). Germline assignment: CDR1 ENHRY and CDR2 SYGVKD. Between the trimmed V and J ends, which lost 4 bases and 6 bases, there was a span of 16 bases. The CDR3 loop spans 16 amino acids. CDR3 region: CAISAGRGNSNSPLHF. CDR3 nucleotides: TGTGCCATCAGTGCTGGCAGGGGAAATTCTAATTCACCCCTCCACTTT.

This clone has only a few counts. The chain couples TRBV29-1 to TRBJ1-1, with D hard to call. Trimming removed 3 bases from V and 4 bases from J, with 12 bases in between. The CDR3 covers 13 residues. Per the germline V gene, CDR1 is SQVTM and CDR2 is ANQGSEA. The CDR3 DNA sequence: TGCAGCGTTGATGGCAGTTCAGGCACTGAAGCTTTCTTT. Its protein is CSVDGSSGTEAFF.

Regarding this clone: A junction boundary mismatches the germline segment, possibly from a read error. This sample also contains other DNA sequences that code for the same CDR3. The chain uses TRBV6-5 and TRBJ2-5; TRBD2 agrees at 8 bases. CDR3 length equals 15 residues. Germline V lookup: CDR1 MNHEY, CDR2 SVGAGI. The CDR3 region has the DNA TGCGCCACATCGTTAGTAGCGGGGAGACAAGAGACCCAGTACTTC. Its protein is CATSLVAGRQETQYF.

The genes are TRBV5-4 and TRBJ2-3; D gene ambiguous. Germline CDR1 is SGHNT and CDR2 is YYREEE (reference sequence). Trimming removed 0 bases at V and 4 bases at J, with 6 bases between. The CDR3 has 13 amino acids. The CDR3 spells CASSLASADTQYF. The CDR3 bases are TGTGCCAGCAGCTTGGCCAGTGCAGATACGCAGTATTTT.

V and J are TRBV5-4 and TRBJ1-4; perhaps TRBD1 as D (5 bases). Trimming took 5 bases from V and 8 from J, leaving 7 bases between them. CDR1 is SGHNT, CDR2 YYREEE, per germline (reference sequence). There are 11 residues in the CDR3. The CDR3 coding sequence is TGTGCCAGCAGTAAGGGGGAAAAACTGTTTTTT. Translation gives CASSKGEKLFF.

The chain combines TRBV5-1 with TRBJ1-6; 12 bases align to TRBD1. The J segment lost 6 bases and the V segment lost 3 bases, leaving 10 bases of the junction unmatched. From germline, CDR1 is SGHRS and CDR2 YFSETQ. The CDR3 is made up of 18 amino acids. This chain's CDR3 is CASSSRPGTGGSNSPLHF. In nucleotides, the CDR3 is TGCGCCAGCAGCTCCCGTCCCGGGACAGGGGGCTCTAATTCACCCCTCCACTTT. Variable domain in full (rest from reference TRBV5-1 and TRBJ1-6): KAGVTQTPRYLIKTRGQQVTLSCSPISGHRSVSWYQQTPGQGLQFLFEYFSETQRNKGNFPGRFSGRQFSNSRSEMNVSTLELGDSALYLCASSSRPGTGGSNSPLHFGNGTRLTVT.

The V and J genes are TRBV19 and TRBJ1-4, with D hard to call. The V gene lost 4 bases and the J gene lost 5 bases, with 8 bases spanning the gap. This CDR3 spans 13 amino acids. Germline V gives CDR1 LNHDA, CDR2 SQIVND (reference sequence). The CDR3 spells CASSRLENEKLFF. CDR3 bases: TGTGCCAGTAGTAGATTGGAGAATGAAAAACTGTTTTTT.

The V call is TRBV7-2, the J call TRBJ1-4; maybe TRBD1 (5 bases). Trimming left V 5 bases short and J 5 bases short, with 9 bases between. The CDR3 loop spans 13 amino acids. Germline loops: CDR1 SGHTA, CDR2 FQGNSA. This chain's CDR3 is CASSLGGNEKLFF. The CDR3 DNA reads TGTGCCAGCAGCCTCGGGGGGAATGAAAAACTGTTTTTT.

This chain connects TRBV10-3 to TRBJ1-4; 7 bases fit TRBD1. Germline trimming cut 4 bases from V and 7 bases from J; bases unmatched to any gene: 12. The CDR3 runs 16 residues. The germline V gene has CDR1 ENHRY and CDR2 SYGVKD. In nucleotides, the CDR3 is TGTGCCATCAGTGGAGGACAGGCCTACGCAGGTGAAAAACTGTTTTTT. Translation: CAISGGQAYAGEKLFF.

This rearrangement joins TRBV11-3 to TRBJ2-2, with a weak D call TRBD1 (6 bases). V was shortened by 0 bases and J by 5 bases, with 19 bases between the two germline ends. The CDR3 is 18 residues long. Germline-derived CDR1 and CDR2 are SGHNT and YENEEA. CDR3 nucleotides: TGTGCCAGCAGCTTAGATCAAGGGGGATCCGCGAGGACCGGGGAGCTGTTTTTT. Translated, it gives CASSLDQGGSARTGELFF. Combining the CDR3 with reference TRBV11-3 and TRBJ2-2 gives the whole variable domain EAGVVQSPRYKIIEKKQPVAFWCNPISGHNTLYWYLQNLGQGPELLIRYENEEAVDDSQLPKDRFSAERLKGVDSTLKIQPAELGDSAVYLCASSLDQGGSARTGELFFGEGSRLTVL.

This chain's CDR3 is CASSDGGLETQYF. The CDR3, as DNA: TGCGCCAGCAGTGACGGCGGGCTAGAGACCCAGTACTTC. The chain employs TRBV5-1 and TRBJ2-5; maybe TRBD2 (5 bases). The V gene's germline CDR1 is SGHRS and CDR2 YFSETQ. The CDR3 length is 13 residues. Trimming took off 5 bases at V and 4 bases at J, with 12 bases between the two ends.

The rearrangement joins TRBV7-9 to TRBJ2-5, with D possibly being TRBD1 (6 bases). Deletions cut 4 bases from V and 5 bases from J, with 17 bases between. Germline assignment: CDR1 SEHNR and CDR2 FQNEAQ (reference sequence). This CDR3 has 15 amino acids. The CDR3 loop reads CASSSPGQGLETQYF. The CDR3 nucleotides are TGTGCCAGCAGCTCACCGGGGCAGGGGCTTGAGACCCAGTACTTC.

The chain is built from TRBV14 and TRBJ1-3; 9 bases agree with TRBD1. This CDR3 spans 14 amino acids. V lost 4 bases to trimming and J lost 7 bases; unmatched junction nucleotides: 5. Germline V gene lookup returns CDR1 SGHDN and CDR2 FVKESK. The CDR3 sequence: CASSRDRVGNTIYF. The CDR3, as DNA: TGTGCCAGCAGCCGGGACAGGGTAGGGAACACCATATATTTT.

This chain's CDR3 is CASSAGQSYGYTF. CDR3 nucleotide sequence: TGCGCCAGCAGCGCGGGACAGTCCTATGGCTACACCTTC. The gene calls are TRBV5-1 and TRBJ1-2; TRBD1 agrees at 7 bases. The CDR3 is 13 amino acids. V shed 4 bases, J shed 4 bases, and the junction held 4 bases outside the gene matches. The germline V gene encodes CDR1 SGHRS and CDR2 YFSETQ.

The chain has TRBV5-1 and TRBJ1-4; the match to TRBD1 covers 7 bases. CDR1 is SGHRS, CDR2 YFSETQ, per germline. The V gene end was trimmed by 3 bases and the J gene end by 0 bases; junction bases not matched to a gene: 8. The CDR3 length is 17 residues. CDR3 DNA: TGCGCCAGCAGCTCCCCGACAGGGACGGCAACTAATGAAAAACTGTTTTTT. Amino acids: CASSSPTGTATNEKLFF.

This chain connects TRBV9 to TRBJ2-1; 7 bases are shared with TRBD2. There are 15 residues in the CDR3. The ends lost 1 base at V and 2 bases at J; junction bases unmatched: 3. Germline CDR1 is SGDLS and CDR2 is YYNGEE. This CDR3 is CASSVWDYPYNEQFF. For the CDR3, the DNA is TGTGCCAGCAGCGTATGGGACTACCCCTACAATGAGCAGTTCTTC.

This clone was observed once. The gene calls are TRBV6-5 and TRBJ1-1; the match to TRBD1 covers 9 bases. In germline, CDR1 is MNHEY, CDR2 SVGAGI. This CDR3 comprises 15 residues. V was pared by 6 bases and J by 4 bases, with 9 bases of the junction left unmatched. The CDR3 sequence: CASRGTGGAGTEAFF. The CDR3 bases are TGTGCCAGCAGGGGTACAGGGGGCGCCGGCACTGAAGCTTTCTTT.

The CDR3 loop is CASSYPGGLGNEQFF. The DNA of the CDR3 is TGTGCCAGCAGTTACCCCGGGGGGCTCGGCAATGAGCAGTTCTTC. V is TRBV6-6 and J is TRBJ2-1; perhaps TRBD2 as D (7 bases). The ends were cut back, 2 bases at V and 6 bases at J, with 14 bases in the middle. The CDR3 sequence is 15 residues long. The V gene's germline CDR1 is MNHNY and CDR2 SVGAGI (reference sequence).